This T cell receptor beta chain comes out of a study of shared clonotypes between healthy human individuals. Note on this clone: Its antigen remains unidentified.

The CDR3 is made up of 13 amino acids. Germline CDR1 reads ENHRY; CDR2 reads SYGVKD. Trimming took 8 bases from V and 5 from J, leaving 15 bases between them. Clones were sequenced by immunoSEQ multiplex PCR, and TCRdb holds only the in-frame ones, with some missing. The top ten clones hold roughly 1.4% of a sample with about 1 million clones, around 74% of them seen once. A split of CD4+ cells into CD45RA+ naive and CD45RA-negative memory subsets was performed. Study results and limitations: Tissues were not sampled, only blood, and their repertoires likely differ.

The sequence derives from a man between 18 and 29 years old in good health. The chain has TRBV10-3 and TRBJ2-5; a weak D match, TRBD2 (6 bases). The source material was memory CD4+ T cells sorted from blood. Subset noted: CD45RA-negative fraction. This CDR3 reads CAIRSGGGETQYF. The CDR3 DNA follows: TGTGCCATCCGTTCAGGCGGAGGGGAGACCCAGTACTTC.